This is a list of T cell receptor beta chains from one sample in a study. TCRdb fed the RT-PCR reads into MiXCR, producing one record per CDR3 protein. The table records approximately 720,000 distinct CDR3 sequences, approximately 15% of them present only once. What was sequenced was memory CD4+ T cells from blood. These receptors came from a female donor in good health, serving as a healthy control. CDR3s include the opening cysteine and the closing phenylalanine or tryptophan.

v_call cdr3_aa
TRBV9 CASSSALAGAPGGQFF
TRBV5-1 CASSLRSTDSPLHF
TRBV5-1 CASNGGGSGTDTQYF
TRBV6-6 CASSYLVPRTGIEGGYTF
TRBV9 CASSQGLEPYEQYF
TRBV30 CALTSGRQNNSPLHF
TRBV15 CATSRPDPGLAGVVF
TRBV12-3/TRBV12-4 CASSGLAGGFNEQFF
TRBV30 CAWSEQNSNQPQHF
TRBV7-9 CASSPGGLNTEAFF
TRBV7-2 CASSSAVHSYEQYF
TRBV12-3/TRBV12-4 CASRPTVGAFF
TRBV12-3/TRBV12-4 CASSQPGQGARGYTF
TRBV5-1 CASGVGEGYEQYF
TRBV10-3 CAITSQGQGAGGYTF
TRBV4-2 CASSQVRTNTGELFF
TRBV2 CASSTGTGEETQYF
TRBV3-1 CASSRDRASEAFF
TRBV7-2 CASSLTTGSHEKLFF
TRBV9 CASSVEVTSGMGEQFF
TRBV2 CASSVRAENSPLHF
TRBV7-9 CASSLGDRLFTEAFF
TRBV7-7 CASSPLGNEQFF
TRBV12-3/TRBV12-4 CASSREVGGDTQYF
TRBV2 CASSDTGPYGYTF
TRBV20-1 CSARSSTSGSSYNEQFF
TRBV10-1 CATIWDRENYEQYF
TRBV7-9 CASSLAGREDYGYTF
TRBV6-5 CASSRGTYNYGYTF
TRBV20-1 CRPGGQQETQYF
TRBV7-3 CASSPAAYNEQFF
TRBV7-9 CASSLGGLASEQYF
TRBV6-5 CASSYRRGGSDTQYF
TRBV20-1 CSVKGDRGTGELFF
TRBV20-1 CSALSVRGSLAQHF
TRBV7-7 CASSLGWTSGSTETQYF
TRBV20-1 CSARGQARDQPQHF
TRBV5-8 CASSTRGLGTDTQYF
TRBV7-2 CASSSRGRGADTQYF
TRBV4-1 CASRTGGAVVDTGELFF
TRBV24-1 CATSDLGRGLDEQFF
TRBV20-1 CSARGRIYEQYF
TRBV12-3/TRBV12-4 CASSLGGDRTLHF
TRBV3-1 CASSHRGQPGETQYF
TRBV4-1 CASSQGDRLEKLFF
TRBV11-2 CASSLSWGQDTGELFF
TRBV20-1 CSAASQPNTEAFF
TRBV7-2 CASSPARDEKLFF
TRBV10-3 CAISDGTDIGTDTQYF
TRBV6-5 CASSYLDRKGTEAFF
TRBV28 CASSRSDNSNQPQHF
TRBV10-3 CAISTPSTGGYEQYF
TRBV29-1 CSVDGRPDGYTF